The rows below give T cell receptor beta chains drawn from one sample of a study of neurological immune-mediated disorders. TCRdb used MiXCR to reprocess the 5' RACE reads, holding one entry per CDR3 protein. The sample shows 87,000 or so distinct CDR3 sequences, 3.5% of them seen only once. Sequencing input: PBMCs. These receptors were collected from a woman aged 18-29 years with multiple sclerosis. CDR3s include the opening cysteine and the closing phenylalanine or tryptophan. The order of the fields is J gene, D gene, V gene, clone size, CDR3 protein, CDR3 DNA. The D gene is left open where the match is weak. Only part of the rows carry a size: once, few, many, or a class if the clone is expanded.

TRBJ2-5	NA	TRBV11-2	many	CASTLNGPQETQYF	TGTGCCAGCACCCTCAACGGGCCACAAGAGACCCAGTACTTC
TRBJ1-1	NA	TRBV5-1	many	CASREAPTFF	TGCGCCAGCAGAGAGGCGCCTACTTTCTTT
TRBJ2-7	NA	TRBV10-3	many	CAISEGSLRSYEQYF	TGTGCCATCAGTGAGGGTAGTTTGAGGTCCTACGAGCAGTACTTC
TRBJ2-7	NA	TRBV29-1	many	CSVDGGAAYEQYF	TGCAGCGTTGATGGGGGGGCAGCCTACGAGCAGTACTTC
TRBJ2-3	NA	TRBV10-3	many	CAIISRRPWEDTQYF	TGTGCCATCATTAGCAGGAGACCCTGGGAGGATACGCAGTATTTT
TRBJ2-3	NA	TRBV5-1	many	CASSGGAIADTQYF	TGCGCCAGCAGCGGGGGGGCTATAGCGGATACGCAGTATTTT
TRBJ2-7	NA	TRBV5-1	many	CASSLGQFRSEQYF	TGCGCCAGCAGCTTGGGACAGTTTAGGAGCGAGCAGTACTTC
TRBJ2-3	NA	TRBV13	many	CASSLLGAGTDTQYF	TGTGCCAGCAGCTTACTCGGGGCCGGCACAGATACGCAGTATTTT
TRBJ2-1	TRBD2	TRBV5-1	many	CASSFSGTYNEQFF	TGCGCCAGCAGCTTTAGCGGGACATACAATGAGCAGTTCTTC
TRBJ2-3	TRBD2	TRBV20-1	many	CSANLAGEVTDTQYF	TGCAGTGCCAACCTAGCGGGAGAGGTCACAGATACGCAGTATTTT
TRBJ2-2	TRBD1	TRBV18	many	CASSPPSQGFTGELFF	TGTGCCAGCTCACCACCGTCACAGGGGTTCACCGGGGAGCTGTTTTTT
TRBJ2-7	TRBD2	TRBV3-1	many	CASSQVLSWGTSPRFEQYF	TGTGCCAGCAGCCAAGTCCTAAGCTGGGGGACTAGCCCCCGTTTTGAGCAGTACTTC
TRBJ2-3	TRBD1	TRBV7-2	many	CASSWTQGMDTQYF	TGTGCCAGCAGCTGGACACAGGGGATGGATACGCAGTATTTT
TRBJ1-1	NA	TRBV12-3/TRBV12-4	NA	CASSLRYSGGRNTEAFF	TGTGCCAGCAGTTTACGGTATAGCGGGGGCAGGAACACTGAAGCTTTCTTT
TRBJ2-7	TRBD1	TRBV15	NA	CATSRVRQGVEKQYF	TGTGCCACCAGCAGAGTACGGCAGGGGGTGGAAAAGCAGTACTTC
TRBJ1-1	NA	TRBV4-1	many	CASSQDRWLAEAFF	TGCGCCAGCAGCCAAGATCGTTGGCTTGCTGAAGCTTTCTTT
TRBJ2-7	NA	TRBV28	many	CASSLYRGTYEQYF	TGTGCCAGCAGCCTCTACCGGGGTACCTACGAGCAGTACTTC
TRBJ2-1	NA	TRBV5-1	many	CASSLVIGDGNEQFF	TGCGCCAGCAGCTTGGTCATCGGGGACGGCAATGAGCAGTTCTTC
TRBJ2-1	NA	TRBV15	many	CAVPWGSTYNEQFF	TGTGCCGTACCGTGGGGGTCCACATACAATGAGCAGTTCTTC
TRBJ1-5	TRBD1	TRBV20-1	many	CSARDRGNNQPQHF	TGCAGTGCTAGGGACAGGGGAAACAATCAGCCCCAGCATTTT
TRBJ1-3	NA	TRBV12-3/TRBV12-4	many	CASTVTQGFSGNTIYF	TGTGCCAGCACCGTCACACAGGGCTTCTCTGGAAACACCATATATTTT
TRBJ2-5	NA	TRBV10-3	many	CAIKFGEQETQYF	TGTGCCATCAAGTTTGGGGAACAAGAGACCCAGTACTTC
TRBJ2-2	TRBD1	TRBV6-5	many	CASSYSTGDTGELFF	TGTGCCAGCAGTTACTCGACAGGGGACACCGGGGAGCTGTTTTTT
TRBJ1-2	NA	TRBV5-1	many	CASSLSGSDYGYTF	TGCGCCAGCAGCTTGAGCGGTTCGGACTATGGCTACACCTTC
TRBJ2-2	TRBD1	TRBV18	many	CASSPGQVNTGELFF	TGTGCCAGCTCACCGGGACAGGTGAACACCGGGGAGCTGTTTTTT
TRBJ2-7	TRBD2	TRBV4-3	many	CASSQHLAGGYEQYF	TGCGCCAGCAGCCAGCACCTAGCGGGAGGCTACGAGCAGTACTTC
TRBJ2-1	NA	TRBV7-2	many	CASSSRMDGRRVVSYNEQFF	TGTGCCAGCAGCTCGCGCATGGATGGACGGCGGGTGGTTTCCTACAATGAGCAGTTCTTC
TRBJ2-5	NA	TRBV5-1	many	CASSLDVRVGETQYF	TGCGCCAGCAGCTTGGACGTCAGGGTAGGGGAGACCCAGTACTTC
TRBJ1-1	NA	TRBV7-2	many	CASRENTNTEAFF	TGTGCCAGCAGGGAGAATACGAACACTGAAGCTTTCTTT
TRBJ2-1	NA	TRBV25-1	many	CASSGAGSYNEQFF	TGTGCCAGCAGTGGTGCGGGTTCCTACAATGAGCAGTTCTTC
TRBJ2-1	TRBD1	TRBV6-6	many	CASTYLTGPSEQFF	TGTGCCAGCACCTACTTGACAGGGCCCAGTGAGCAGTTCTTC
TRBJ2-3	TRBD2	TRBV11-3	many	CASSTSGSTQYF	TGTGCCAGCAGCACTAGCGGGAGTACGCAGTATTTT
TRBJ2-4	NA	TRBV12-3/TRBV12-4	many	CASSLGSSSPAKNIQYF	TGTGCCAGCAGTTTAGGGTCTAGCAGCCCAGCCAAAAACATTCAGTACTTC
TRBJ2-1	TRBD1	TRBV7-2	many	CASSGDRGLGEQFF	TGTGCCAGCAGCGGGGACAGGGGGCTAGGTGAGCAGTTCTTC
TRBJ1-3	NA	TRBV4-3	many	CASSQDQAKSSGNTIYF	TGCGCCAGCAGCCAAGATCAGGCGAAATCCTCTGGAAACACCATATATTTT
TRBJ2-3	TRBD1	TRBV6-6	many	CASSYKGQGSKDTQYF	TGTGCCAGCAGTTACAAGGGACAGGGGTCGAAAGATACGCAGTATTTT